Listed below are T cell receptor beta chains from one sample, sequenced in a study of T cell repertoires in cytomegalovirus infection. Antigen specificity for these receptors is unknown. One entry per CDR3 protein results from TCRdb running MiXCR on the reads. The sample consists of approximately 730,000 distinct CDR3 sequences, roughly 30% of them appearing once. The input for sequencing was cultured PBMCs, taken from culture after CMV antigen stimulation. Receptors originate from a human donor in good health (CMV status not recorded). Some clones in this sample may be carry-over from other donors' samples. CDR3s include the opening cysteine and the closing phenylalanine or tryptophan. Each record gives: CDR3 protein, D gene, V gene. A D gene is named only where the DNA matches it firmly.

CASSMTGGIRGYTF TRBD1 TRBV7-2
CASIDRATYEQYF TRBD1 TRBV7-8
CASSYDLGANVLTF . TRBV6-2/TRBV6-3
CASTLRSAPDTQYF . TRBV6-1
CASSLPDRVNTGELFF TRBD1 TRBV7-9
CASSLIGQTYEQYF . TRBV7-9
CASSSRGAYNEQFF . TRBV7-9
CASSLRLAGATNEKLFF . TRBV5-6
CSPTTRDTQYF . TRBV20-1
CASSLGSGGAREQFF TRBD2 TRBV11-2
CASTKTTGNYGYTF . TRBV6-5
CASSREGRQQFF . TRBV7-2
CASSRQGKSNEQFF . TRBV28
CASSPRPVDRAHEKLFF TRBD1 TRBV7-8
CASSPMTSSETQYF . TRBV5-4
CASTPSGSNYNEQFF TRBD2 TRBV5-4
CASSQERGGRNTIYF . TRBV3-1
CATSRRRAGGETQYF . TRBV15
CASSLDSARTQYF . TRBV5-1
CASSHGLESEQFF TRBD2 TRBV6-2/TRBV6-3
CASSGQGAYYEQYF TRBD1 TRBV2
CASNPLRDGGTQYF . TRBV11-2
CASSLGRSNVLTF . TRBV11-2
CASYASSVDEQFF . TRBV7-2
CASSANLARLTDTQYF . TRBV2
CASTQGGSSFF TRBD1 TRBV6-5
CSSDRGGQETQYF TRBD1 TRBV29-1
CASSSSGDIFGNEQFF . TRBV6-2/TRBV6-3
CASSLARDPNNEQFF . TRBV7-8
CASSQGPKGLAVSTDTQYF TRBD2 TRBV4-3
CASNTWAGNTEAFF . TRBV14
CASSPSRTSGTEQYF TRBD2 TRBV7-2
CATNFCGSSYEQYF TRBD2 TRBV15
CASSPGQSYSPLHF . TRBV7-2
CASRDLRSKADGNTIYF . TRBV6-1
CASRLRTDAYEQYF . TRBV11-2
CASRHAGGFGNTIYF TRBD1 TRBV12-3/TRBV12-4
CASSSPTSGGTTTFF TRBD2 TRBV11-1
CASNRGDTTDTQYF . TRBV6-1
CASRIVAANTGELFF . TRBV7-9
CASSQSGRTDTQYF . TRBV4-3
CASSLSPMNEQFF . TRBV7-6
CASSDGQGPETQYF . TRBV6-6
CSARDPWAMNTEAFF . TRBV20-1
CASSLNRPLATNEKLFF . TRBV27
CASSLLGQGQPQHF . TRBV7-2
CASSFVASQPQHF . TRBV27
CASSLALSGVQETQYF . TRBV5-4
CSARGGIGGFEQFF . TRBV20-1
CASSLNTREWSYEQYF . TRBV7-2
CASRPRRDRELTNYGYTF TRBD1 TRBV19
CASSKDPGGPQHF . TRBV7-9
CSATGVTDTQYF TRBD1 TRBV29-1
CATRDSDYYGYTF TRBD1 TRBV28
CASSRQGPGDGNTIYF . TRBV3-1
CASSFMARNEQYF . TRBV7-2